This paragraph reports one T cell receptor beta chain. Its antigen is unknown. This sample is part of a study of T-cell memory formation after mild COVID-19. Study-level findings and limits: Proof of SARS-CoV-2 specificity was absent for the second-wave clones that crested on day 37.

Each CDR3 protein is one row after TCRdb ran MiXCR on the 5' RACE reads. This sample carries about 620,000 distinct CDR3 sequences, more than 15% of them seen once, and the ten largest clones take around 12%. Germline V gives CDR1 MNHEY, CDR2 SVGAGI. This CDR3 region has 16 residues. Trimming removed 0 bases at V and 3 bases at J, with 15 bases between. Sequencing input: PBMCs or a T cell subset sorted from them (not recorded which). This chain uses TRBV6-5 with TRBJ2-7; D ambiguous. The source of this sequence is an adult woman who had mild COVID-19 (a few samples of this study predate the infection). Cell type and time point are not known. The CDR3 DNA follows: TGTGCCAGCAGTTACTCGCTCGGAGTCGTTGGCTACGAGCAGTACTTC. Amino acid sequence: CASSYSLGVVGYEQYF.